This TCR beta chain emerged from a study of T-cell memory formation after mild COVID-19. Regarding the study as a whole: Mainly CM and EM harbored the contracting CD4+ clones; mainly EMRA harbored the CD8+ ones.

TCRdb itself ran the 5' RACE reads through MiXCR, one entry per CDR3 protein. The sample has 250,000 to 300,000 distinct CDR3 sequences, 15% to 20% seen once. V lost 2 bases and J 0 bases, leaving 8 bases between the germline ends. The CDR3 loop spans 15 amino acids. From germline, CDR1 is SGHTA and CDR2 FQGNSA. A note on this clonotype: Its cognate antigen is unknown.

The origin of this receptor is a man aged 18-30 years who had mild COVID-19 (a few samples of this study predate the infection). Cell type and time point are not known. The rearrangement uses TRBV7-2 and TRBJ1-3; D is ambiguous. The sample comprised PBMCs or a T cell subset sorted from them (not recorded which). Here the CDR3 DNA reads TGTGCCAGCAGCTTATCGGGTTCCTCTGGAAACACCATATATTTT. It encodes CASSLSGSSGNTIYF. Full variable domain (rest looked up from reference TRBV7-2 and TRBJ1-3): GAGVSQSPSNKVTEKGKDVELRCDPISGHTALYWYRQSLGQGLEFLIYFQGNSAPDKSGLPSDRFSAERTGGSVSTLTIQRTQQEDSAVYLCASSLSGSSGNTIYFGEGSWLTVV.